Presented here are 5 T cell receptor beta chains from one specimen sequenced in a study of CD8 T cells in Susac syndrome. It was with random hexamers that roughly 0.45 to 1 ug RNA was reverse transcribed. TCRdb recomputed calls from the immunoSEQ multiplex PCR reads with MiXCR, one row per CDR3 protein. Here the sample spans fewer than 200,000 distinct CDR3 sequences, 94% being singletons. Sequencing was performed on CD4+ T cells from PBMCs. These TCRs come from a human donor with Susac syndrome.

The chain is built from TRBV29-1 and TRBJ1-2; 8 bases agree with TRBD1. The CDR3 is 14 residues long. From germline, CDR1 is SQVTM and CDR2 ANQGSEA. V lost 5 bases to trimming and J lost 5 bases; unmatched junction nucleotides: 10. CDR3 protein: CSVSTPTGGYGYTF. The CDR3 DNA reads TGCAGCGTTTCTACACCTACAGGGGGGTATGGCTACACCTTC.

The chain joins TRBV5-8 to TRBJ1-4; unclear D gene. The V end was cut by 5 bases, the J end by 6 bases, with 14 bases between. CDR3 length: 14 residues. The V gene's germline CDR1 is SGHTS and CDR2 YDEGEE. CDR3 amino acids: CASSQGISYEKLFF. DNA of the CDR3: TGTGCCAGCAGTCAAGGGATATCCTATGAAAAACTGTTTTTT.

The chain carries TRBV5-6 and TRBJ1-2; unclear D gene. V lost 3 bases to trimming and J lost 4 bases, with 16 bases between them. Germline V CDR1 and CDR2: SGHDT, YYEEEE. This CDR3 comprises 15 residues. The DNA of the CDR3 is TGTGCCAGCAGCTGGAACAGAGGAAGTGGCTATGGCTACACCTTC. Protein product: CASSWNRGSGYGYTF.

The chain recombines TRBV30 with TRBJ1-5, with D possibly TRBD1 on 5 matching bases. V was shortened by 2 bases and J by 0 bases, with 20 bases between the two germline ends. This CDR3 comprises 18 residues. Looked up from germline, CDR1 is GTSNPN and CDR2 is SVGIG (reference sequence). The CDR3 loop reads CAWSTRAGKNYSNQPQHF. CDR3 coding DNA: TGTGCCTGGAGTACACGAGCAGGGAAGAACTATAGCAATCAGCCCCAGCATTTT.

V gene TRBV9 combines with J gene TRBJ2-7; 7 nucleotides agree with TRBD1. In germline, CDR1 is SGDLS, CDR2 YYNGEE. The CDR3 is made up of 14 amino acids. V lost 4 bases to trimming and J lost 0 bases; unmatched junction nucleotides: 4. CDR3 sequence reads: CASSLTGASYEQYF. As DNA, the CDR3 is TGTGCCAGCAGCCTAACAGGGGCCTCCTACGAGCAGTACTTC.